Each of the 11 T cell receptor beta chains below was sequenced from the same sample in a study of a mutant IDH1 vaccine in newly diagnosed glioma. Regarding time point: baseline, week 1 (first vaccination visit). Treatment reported: pre-vaccination baseline after standard-of-care therapy. Using immunoSEQ multiplex PCR, the repertoire was profiled, and TCRdb retains in-frame clones only, with some absent. The data show 59,000 or so clones, about 90% seen once. The source material was PBMCs, sampled from a glioma patient treated with radiotherapy, temozolomide or both. These receptors originate from a man aged 50 to 60 with glioma.

The chain has TRBV10-1 and TRBJ1-2; D remains ambiguous. The CDR3 is made up of 13 amino acids. V lost 5 bases and J lost 0, with 7 bases in between. Germline CDR1 is WNHNN and CDR2 is SYGVQD (reference sequence). The CDR3 DNA is TGCGCCAGCAGTCCAGGCACTAACTATGGCTACACCTTC. Protein sequence: CASSPGTNYGYTF.

This chain uses TRBV7-2 with TRBJ2-2; 8 bases are a match to TRBD2. The V and J ends lost 5 bases and 7 bases, in that order; junction bases with no gene match: 21. CDR3 size: 19 residues. Per the germline V gene, CDR1 is SGHTA and CDR2 is FQGNSA. The CDR3 coding sequence is TGTGCCAGCAGCACTACCAAAGTTCCCCGGGGGGGGCCGGTCGGGGAGCTGTTTTTT. Amino acids: CASSTTKVPRGGPVGELFF.

The chain carries TRBV6-1 and TRBJ2-3, with 8 bases matching TRBD2. The junction had 6 bases not matched to a gene; V was cut back by 8 bases and J by 2 bases. CDR1 is MNHNS, CDR2 SASEGT, per germline. The length of the CDR3 is 14 residues. CDR3 sequence reads: CASRSGTFTDTQYF. In DNA, the CDR3 is TGTGCCAGCCGTAGCGGGACCTTCACAGATACGCAGTATTTT.

V usage is TRBV9 and J usage is TRBJ1-1; the D is unclear. The V end lost 6 bases, the J end lost 0 bases, and 15 bases lay between the germline ends. The CDR3 is 15 residues long. Germline assignment: CDR1 SGDLS and CDR2 YYNGEE. The CDR3: CASTPLVSMNTEAFF. CDR3 coding DNA: TGTGCCAGCACCCCGCTTGTTTCAATGAACACTGAAGCTTTCTTT.

The chain employs TRBV4-3 and TRBJ2-7, with D maybe TRBD1 (6 bases). This CDR3 spans 13 amino acids. The ends were cut back, 0 bases at V and 11 bases at J, with 14 bases in the middle. Germline CDR1 is LGHNA and CDR2 is YSLEER. The CDR3: CASSQDPGTLEYF. The CDR3 DNA reads TGCGCCAGCAGCCAAGATCCTGGGACATTGGAGTACTTC.

The chain carries TRBV10-2 and TRBJ2-5; D is uncertain. From germline, CDR1 is WSHSY and CDR2 SAAADI. The CDR3 has 14 residues. V lost 0 bases and J 5 bases, leaving 10 bases between the germline ends. The CDR3 loop reads CASSESLGRETQYF. CDR3 nucleotides: TGCGCCAGCAGTGAGTCGCTGGGTCGGGAGACCCAGTACTTC.

The rearrangement uses TRBV5-5 and TRBJ2-3, with a weak D call TRBD2 (6 bases). Trimming took 3 bases from V and 4 from J, leaving 15 bases between them. Looked up from germline, CDR1 is SGHKS and CDR2 is YYEKEE (reference sequence). The CDR3 consists of 15 residues. The DNA of the CDR3 is TGTGCCAGCAGCTCGGCGGGGTGGGAAGCAGATACGCAGTATTTT. This translates into CASSSAGWEADTQYF.

This chain joins TRBV6-1 and TRBJ1-2; a possible D gene is TRBD1 (6 bases). V dropped 2 bases and J dropped 0 bases, with 10 bases sitting between them. The CDR3 runs to 15 residues. Per the germline V gene, CDR1 is MNHNS and CDR2 is SASEGT. The CDR3 DNA sequence: TGTGCCAGCAGTGAATTGCACAGGGCTAACTATGGCTACACCTTC. Protein sequence: CASSELHRANYGYTF.

This sequence joins TRBV6-5 and TRBJ2-7; 8 nucleotides match TRBD1. The CDR3 consists of 13 residues. In germline, CDR1 is MNHEY, CDR2 SVGAGI. J lost 6 bases, V lost 6 bases, and 7 bases had no gene match. The CDR3 loop is CASRKDRVAEQYF. The CDR3 coding sequence is TGTGCCAGCAGAAAGGACAGGGTGGCCGAGCAGTACTTC.

The chain combines TRBV4-2 with TRBJ2-1; 11 bases map to TRBD2. Looked up from germline, CDR1 is LGHNA and CDR2 is YNFKEQ. The CDR3 is 16 residues long. The trim removed 3 bases at V and 8 bases at J, leaving 9 bases unmatched. CDR3 bases: TGTGCCAGCAGCCAGGATACTAGCGGGGGTTTGCATGAGCAGTTCTTC. Translation gives CASSQDTSGGLHEQFF.

This sequence joins TRBV11-2 and TRBJ1-3; no firm D call. This CDR3 has 13 residues. The V end was cut by 5 bases, the J end by 1 base, with 6 bases between. Germline V CDR1 and CDR2: SGHAT, FQNNGV. The DNA of the CDR3 is TGTGCCAGCAGCCTCGGATCTGGAAACACCATATATTTT. Translating it yields CASSLGSGNTIYF.